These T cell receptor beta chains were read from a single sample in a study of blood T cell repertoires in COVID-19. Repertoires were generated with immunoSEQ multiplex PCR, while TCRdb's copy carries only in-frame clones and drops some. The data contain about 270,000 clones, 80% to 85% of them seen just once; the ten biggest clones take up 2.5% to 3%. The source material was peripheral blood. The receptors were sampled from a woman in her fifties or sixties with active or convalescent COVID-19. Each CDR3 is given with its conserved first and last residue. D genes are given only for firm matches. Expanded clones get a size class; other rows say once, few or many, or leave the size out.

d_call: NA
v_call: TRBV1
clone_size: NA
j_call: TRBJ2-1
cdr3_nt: TGCACCAGCAGCCCCACCGGGGCTAGCGGGCCCTCCTACAATGAGCAGTTCTTC
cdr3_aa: CTSSPTGASGPSYNEQFF

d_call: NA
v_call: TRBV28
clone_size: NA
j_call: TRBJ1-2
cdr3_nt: TGTGCCAGCGGAGGAGAGGGCTATGGCTACACCTTC
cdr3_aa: CASGGEGYGYTF

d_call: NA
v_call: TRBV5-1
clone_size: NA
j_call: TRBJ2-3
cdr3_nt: TGCGCCAGCAGCTTGGGGGGGCCCCAGGATACGCAGTATTTT
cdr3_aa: CASSLGGPQDTQYF

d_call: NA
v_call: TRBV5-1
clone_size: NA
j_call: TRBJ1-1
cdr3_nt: TGCGCCAGCAGCGAGGGGGGGCACACTGAAGCTTTCTTT
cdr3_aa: CASSEGGHTEAFF

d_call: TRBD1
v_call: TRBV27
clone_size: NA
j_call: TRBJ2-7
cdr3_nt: TGTGCCAGCAGTACTTCCTTCCGGGACAGGGAGGATTTTGGCCCCTACGAGCAGTACTTC
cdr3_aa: CASSTSFRDREDFGPYEQYF

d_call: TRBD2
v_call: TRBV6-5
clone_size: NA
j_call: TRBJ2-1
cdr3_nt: TGTGCCAGCAATCGCAGGGCGGGGGGGCCAAATGAGCAGTTCTTC
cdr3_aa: CASNRRAGGPNEQFF

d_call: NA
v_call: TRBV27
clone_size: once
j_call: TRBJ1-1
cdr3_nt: TGTGCCAGCAGTTTAGGCGGGGGACACACTGAAGCTTTCTTT
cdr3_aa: CASSLGGGHTEAFF

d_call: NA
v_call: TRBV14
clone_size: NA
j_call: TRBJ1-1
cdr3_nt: TGTGCCAGCAGCCAAGCTGCGGGGCTTACTGAAGCTTTCTTT
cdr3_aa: CASSQAAGLTEAFF

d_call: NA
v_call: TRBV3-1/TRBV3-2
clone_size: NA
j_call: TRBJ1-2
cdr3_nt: TGTGCCAGCAGCCAGGGCAGGAGCTACACCTTC
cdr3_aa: CASSQGRSYTF

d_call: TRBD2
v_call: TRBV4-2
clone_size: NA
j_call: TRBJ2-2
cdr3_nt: TGTGCCAGCAGCCAAGGGACTTCCGGGACTAGCGGGGGGGAAGCCGGGGAGCTGTTTTTT
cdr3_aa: CASSQGTSGTSGGEAGELFF

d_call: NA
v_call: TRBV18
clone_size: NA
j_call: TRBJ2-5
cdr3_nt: TGTGCCAGCTCACCCAGACAGGCCGAAGAGACCCAGTACTTC
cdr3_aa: CASSPRQAEETQYF

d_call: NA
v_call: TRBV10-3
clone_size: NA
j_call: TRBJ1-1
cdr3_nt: TGTGCCATCAGCTCGGACATCGGTGTGAACACTGAAGCTTTCTTT
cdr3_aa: CAISSDIGVNTEAFF

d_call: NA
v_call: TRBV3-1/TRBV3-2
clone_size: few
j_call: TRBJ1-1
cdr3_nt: TGTGCCAGCAGCCCCTCGGGGGGGTGGACTGAAGCTTTCTTT
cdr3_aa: CASSPSGGWTEAFF

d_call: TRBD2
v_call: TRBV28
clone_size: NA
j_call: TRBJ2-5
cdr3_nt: TGTGCCAGCACCGGACTAGCGGGGGGTTTGGAGACCCAGTACTTC
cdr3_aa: CASTGLAGGLETQYF

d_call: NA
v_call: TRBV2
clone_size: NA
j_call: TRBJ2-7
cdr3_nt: TGTGCCAGCAGGTCCCTCGAGCAGTACTTC
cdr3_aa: CASRSLEQYF

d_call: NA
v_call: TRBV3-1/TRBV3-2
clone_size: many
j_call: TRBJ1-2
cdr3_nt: TGTGCCAGCAGCCCAACTAACTATGGCTACACCTTC
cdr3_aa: CASSPTNYGYTF

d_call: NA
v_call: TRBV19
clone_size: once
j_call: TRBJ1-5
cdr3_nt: TGTGCCAGTAGTATAAGGTGGGCCAGCCAAGGTGGGCCCCAGCATTTT
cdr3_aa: CASSIRWASQGGPQHF

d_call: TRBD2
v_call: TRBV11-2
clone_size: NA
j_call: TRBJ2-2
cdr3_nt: TGTGCCAGCAGTCCCCAGGCCCTGGGGGCCATCCCTAGCGGGACACCATATAGGGGGGAGCTGTTTTTT
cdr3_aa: CASSPQALGAIPSGTPYRGELFF

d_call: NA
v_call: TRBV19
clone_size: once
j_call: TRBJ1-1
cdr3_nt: TGTGCCAGTAGTATAGAGGCCAGAGCTTTCTTT
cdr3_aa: CASSIEARAFF

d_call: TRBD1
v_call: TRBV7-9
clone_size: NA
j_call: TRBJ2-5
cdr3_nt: TGTGCCAGCAGCGGGCAGGGGGTCACGGAGACCCAGTACTTC
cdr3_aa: CASSGQGVTETQYF

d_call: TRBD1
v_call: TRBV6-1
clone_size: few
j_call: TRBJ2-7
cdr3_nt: TGTGCCAGCAGTGAAGGGACAGGGCAGTCCTACGAGCAGTACTTC
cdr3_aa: CASSEGTGQSYEQYF

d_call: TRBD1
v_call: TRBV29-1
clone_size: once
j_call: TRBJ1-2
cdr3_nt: TGCAGCGTTGAAAGGGACAGGGCTAACTATGGCTACACCTTC
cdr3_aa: CSVERDRANYGYTF